A selection of T cell receptor beta chains follows, all from one sample in a study of graft-versus-host responses after intestinal transplantation. The protocol was immunoSEQ multiplex PCR, while the TCRdb copy is restricted to in-frame clones and leaves out a portion. This sample has more than 80,000 clones, with about 88% found just once. Antigens of these TCRs are unknown. Sequenced here: unstimulated CD4+ T cells sorted from spleen or lymph node cells, sampled before transplant. The receptor set was obtained from a human donor who was the organ donor for an intestinal transplant. CDR3s include the opening cysteine and the closing phenylalanine or tryptophan. The D gene is left open where the match is weak. Only part of the rows carry a size: once, few, many, or a class if the clone is expanded.

TRBJ2-3 | TRBV5-1 | TRBD2 | . | CASNQGTSGLGADTQYF | TGCGCCAGCAATCAAGGGACTAGCGGATTGGGCGCAGATACGCAGTATTTT
TRBJ2-1 | TRBV5-4 | TRBD1 | . | CASSQQGAVRYNEQFF | TGTGCCAGCAGCCAACAGGGGGCAGTTCGTTACAATGAGCAGTTCTTC
TRBJ2-7 | TRBV30 | . | . | CAWARGMGYEQYF | TGTGCCTGGGCCAGAGGTATGGGCTACGAGCAGTACTTC
TRBJ1-5 | TRBV2 | . | . | CASRRGGNQPQHF | TGTGCCAGCAGGCGGGGGGGGAATCAGCCCCAGCATTTT
TRBJ2-7 | TRBV28 | . | once | CASRSTKTLSYEQYF | TGTGCCAGCAGGTCCACTAAAACCCTATCCTACGAGCAGTACTTC
TRBJ1-3 | TRBV6-5 | . | . | CASRGSGNTIYF | TGTGCCAGCCGGGGCTCTGGAAACACCATATATTTT
TRBJ2-7 | TRBV7-2 | TRBD2 | . | CASSWTSGYEQYF | TGTGCCAGCAGCTGGACTAGCGGCTACGAGCAGTACTTC
TRBJ2-1 | TRBV5-1 | . | . | CASSRDVTSTAYNEQFF | TGCGCCAGCAGCCGAGACGTAACTAGCACTGCCTACAATGAGCAGTTCTTC
TRBJ1-2 | TRBV14 | TRBD1 | . | CASSRTGERRYYGYTF | TGTGCCAGCAGCCGGACAGGGGAGAGGCGATACTATGGCTACACCTTC
TRBJ2-5 | TRBV18 | . | . | CASSQGQETQYF | TGTGCCAGCTCACAGGGGCAAGAGACCCAGTACTTC
TRBJ2-1 | TRBV11-3 | TRBD2 | . | CASRRREDKGNEQFF | TGTGCCAGCAGACGTCGGGAGGACAAGGGGAATGAGCAGTTCTTC
TRBJ1-5 | TRBV2 | TRBD1 | . | CASSQQGADQPQHF | TGTGCCAGCAGTCAACAGGGGGCGGATCAGCCCCAGCATTTT
TRBJ1-2 | TRBV19 | . | once | CASSMEPNYGYTF | TGTGCCAGTAGTATGGAGCCGAACTATGGCTACACCTTC
TRBJ1-1 | TRBV7-9 | TRBD1 | . | CASSFGQATEAFF | TGTGCCAGCAGCTTTGGACAGGCCACTGAAGCTTTCTTT
TRBJ2-7 | TRBV11-2 | . | . | CASQDTSYEQYF | TGTGCCAGCCAGGACACTTCCTACGAGCAGTACTTC
TRBJ1-3 | TRBV5-1 | . | . | CASSLAGTLSGNTIYF | TGCGCCAGCAGCTTGGCGGGAACGCTCTCTGGAAACACCATATATTTT
TRBJ1-6 | TRBV18 | . | once | CASSPSGASNSPLHF | TGTGCCAGCTCACCAAGCGGGGCCTCCAATTCACCCCTCCACTTT
TRBJ1-4 | TRBV5-1 | . | . | CASSGGGNAEKLFF | TGCGCCAGCAGTGGGGGAGGGAACGCTGAAAAACTGTTTTTT
TRBJ2-7 | TRBV11-2 | TRBD2 | once | CASSQGLAGPGEQYF | TGTGCCAGCAGCCAGGGACTAGCGGGACCCGGCGAGCAGTACTTC
TRBJ2-6 | TRBV5-6 | TRBD2 | . | CASSLLAGGPHVLTF | TGTGCCAGCAGCTTACTAGCGGGGGGGCCTCACGTCCTGACTTTC
TRBJ2-1 | TRBV5-4 | TRBD2 | . | CASSLDGGAYEQFF | TGTGCCAGCAGCTTGGACGGGGGGGCCTATGAGCAGTTCTTC
TRBJ2-3 | TRBV7-2 | . | . | CASSLMGAPAGTQYF | TGTGCCAGCAGCTTAATGGGGGCCCCGGCAGGTACGCAGTATTTT
TRBJ1-1 | TRBV6-5 | . | . | CASSRRVGLGTEAFF | TGTGCCAGCAGTCGGCGGGTCGGGCTGGGCACTGAAGCTTTCTTT
TRBJ1-2 | TRBV6-5 | . | . | CASSYGGISNGYTF | TGTGCCAGCAGTTACGGCGGCATTTCCAATGGCTACACCTTC
TRBJ2-1 | TRBV10-3 | TRBD2 | . | CAIASLAGGDNNEQFF | TGTGCCATCGCCTCACTAGCGGGAGGGGACAACAATGAGCAGTTCTTC
TRBJ2-5 | TRBV16 | . | . | CASSQLQVSWETQYF | TGTGCCAGCAGCCAACTCCAGGTTTCTTGGGAGACCCAGTACTTC
TRBJ2-3 | TRBV5-1 | TRBD2 | . | CASSLAGGPDTQYF | TGCGCCAGCAGCTTAGCGGGAGGGCCGGATACGCAGTATTTT
TRBJ2-3 | TRBV6-1 | TRBD2 | . | CAGREGGGDTQYF | TGTGCCGGACGGGAGGGCGGGGGAGATACGCAGTATTTT
TRBJ2-3 | TRBV7-2 | . | . | CASSQRSISTDTQYF | TGTGCCAGCAGCCAAAGAAGCATTAGCACAGATACGCAGTATTTT
TRBJ1-5 | TRBV28 | . | . | CASSSGQPQHF | TGTGCCAGCAGTTCCGGGCAGCCCCAGCATTTT
TRBJ2-5 | TRBV7-9 | TRBD1 | . | CASSPGQGAETQYF | TGTGCCAGCAGCCCCGGGCAGGGGGCAGAGACCCAGTACTTC
TRBJ1-1 | TRBV11-3 | . | . | CASSTGWGEAFF | TGTGCCAGCAGCACGGGGTGGGGTGAAGCTTTCTTT
TRBJ2-3 | TRBV19 | . | . | CASSRGGASTDTQYF | TGTGCCAGTAGTAGAGGGGGAGCTAGCACAGATACGCAGTATTTT
TRBJ1-3 | TRBV5-1 | . | . | CASSLGVGGNTIYF | TGCGCCAGCAGCTTAGGGGTTGGCGGAAACACCATATATTTT
TRBJ2-2 | TRBV6-5 | . | . | CATQGVGELFF | TGTGCCACACAGGGAGTCGGGGAGCTGTTTTTT
TRBJ1-1 | TRBV28 | . | . | CASSDPGPRGTEAFF | TGTGCCAGCAGCGACCCCGGGCCCCGGGGAACTGAAGCTTTCTTT
TRBJ2-3 | TRBV6-4 | TRBD2 | . | CASSSGGATDTQYF | TGTGCCAGCAGTAGCGGGGGGGCCACAGATACGCAGTATTTT
TRBJ2-1 | TRBV7-9 | TRBD2 | . | CASSSRGASGRVSVNEQFF | TGTGCCAGCAGCTCGCGAGGGGCAAGCGGGAGGGTTAGTGTAAATGAGCAGTTCTTC
TRBJ2-7 | TRBV11-1 | TRBD2 | . | CASSFSTGTSFGEQYF | TGTGCCAGCAGCTTCTCCACCGGGACTAGCTTCGGCGAGCAGTACTTC
TRBJ2-5 | TRBV5-1 | . | . | CASSLAIEETQYF | TGCGCCAGCAGCTTGGCTATAGAAGAGACCCAGTACTTC
TRBJ2-7 | TRBV18 | TRBD1 | . | CASSPPGAGGSYEQYF | TGTGCCAGCTCACCACCGGGGGCAGGGGGCTCCTACGAGCAGTACTTC
TRBJ2-3 | TRBV5-8 | TRBD2 | . | CASSTWTSPNTDTQYF | TGTGCCAGCAGCACATGGACTAGCCCGAACACAGATACGCAGTATTTT
TRBJ2-3 | TRBV5-1 | . | . | CASSLVLSPDTQYF | TGCGCCAGCAGCTTGGTTCTCTCCCCAGATACGCAGTATTTT
TRBJ1-2 | TRBV19 | . | once | CARAQDNWWGYTF | TGTGCCAGAGCACAGGACAATTGGTGGGGCTACACCTTC
TRBJ2-4 | TRBV5-1 | . | . | CASSLWDTKNIQYF | TGCGCCAGCAGCTTGTGGGACACCAAAAACATTCAGTACTTC
TRBJ2-1 | TRBV18 | . | . | CASSGQGLYNEQFF | TGTGCCAGCTCTGGGCAGGGGCTCTACAATGAGCAGTTCTTC
TRBJ2-2 | TRBV9 | TRBD1 | . | CASAGQGYTGELFF | TGTGCCAGCGCCGGACAGGGGTACACCGGGGAGCTGTTTTTT
TRBJ2-6 | TRBV6-1 | TRBD1 | . | CASSATGQGSGANVLTF | TGTGCCAGCAGTGCCACGGGACAGGGTTCCGGGGCCAACGTCCTGACTTTC
TRBJ2-7 | TRBV5-1 | TRBD1 | . | CASSFGQGAGEQYF | TGCGCCAGCAGCTTTGGACAGGGGGCAGGCGAGCAGTACTTC
TRBJ2-3 | TRBV13 | TRBD2 | . | CASSPTSGSTDTQYF | TGTGCCAGCAGCCCCACTAGCGGGAGCACAGATACGCAGTATTTT
TRBJ1-4 | TRBV7-9 | . | . | CASSLFSAETGEKLFF | TGTGCCAGCAGCTTGTTTTCGGCGGAGACGGGGGAAAAACTGTTTTTT
TRBJ1-5 | TRBV7-7 | TRBD1 | . | CASSLDRDQPQHF | TGTGCTAGCAGCTTAGACAGGGATCAGCCCCAGCATTTT
TRBJ2-5 | TRBV7-6 | TRBD2 | . | CASSLGGRETQYF | TGTGCCAGCAGCTTAGGCGGGAGAGAGACCCAGTACTTC
TRBJ1-4 | TRBV6-6 | . | . | CASSASLAGEKLFF | TGTGCCAGCAGCGCCTCGTTGGCAGGGGAAAAACTGTTTTTT
TRBJ1-1 | TRBV6-5 | . | . | CASSYSTGMAEAFF | TGTGCCAGCAGTTACTCGACGGGAATGGCTGAAGCTTTCTTT
TRBJ1-1 | TRBV11-2 | . | . | CASSFRTGEAFF | TGTGCCAGCAGCTTCAGGACGGGAGAAGCTTTCTTT